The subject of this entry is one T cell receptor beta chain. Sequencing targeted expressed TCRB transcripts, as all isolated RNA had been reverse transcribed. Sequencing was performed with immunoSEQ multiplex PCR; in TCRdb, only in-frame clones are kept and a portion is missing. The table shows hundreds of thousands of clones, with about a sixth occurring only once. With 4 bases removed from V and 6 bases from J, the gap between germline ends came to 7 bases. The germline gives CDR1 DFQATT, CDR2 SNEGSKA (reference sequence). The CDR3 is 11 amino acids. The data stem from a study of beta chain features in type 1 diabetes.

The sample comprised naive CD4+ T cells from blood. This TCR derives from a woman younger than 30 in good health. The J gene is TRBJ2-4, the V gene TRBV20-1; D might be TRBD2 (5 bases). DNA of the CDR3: TGCAGTGCTACTAGCCCAAACATTCAGTACTTC. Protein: CSATSPNIQYF.